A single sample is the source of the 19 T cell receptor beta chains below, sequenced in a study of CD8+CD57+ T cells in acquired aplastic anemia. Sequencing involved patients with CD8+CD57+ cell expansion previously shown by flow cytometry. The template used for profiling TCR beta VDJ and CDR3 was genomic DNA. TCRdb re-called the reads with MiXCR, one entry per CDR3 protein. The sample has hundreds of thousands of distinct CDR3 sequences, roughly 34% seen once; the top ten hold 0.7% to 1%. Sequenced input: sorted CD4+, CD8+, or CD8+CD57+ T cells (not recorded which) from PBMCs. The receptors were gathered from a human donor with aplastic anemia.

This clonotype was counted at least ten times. The CDR3 loop is CAISESDRGIYGYTF. Here the CDR3 DNA reads TGTGCCATCAGTGAGTCAGACAGGGGTATCTATGGCTACACCTTC. The chain combines TRBV10-3 with TRBJ1-2, with 8 bases lining up with TRBD1. The CDR3 consists of 15 residues. Germline values: CDR1 ENHRY, CDR2 SYGVKD. Losses at the gene ends were 0 bases for V and 4 bases for J; bases not matched to a gene: 4.

Here the CDR3 DNA reads TGTGCCACCAGCAGAGGAGGCGGCACAGATACGCAGTATTTT. Translating it yields CATSRGGGTDTQYF. The chain uses TRBV15 and TRBJ2-3, with D uncertain. Germline assignment: CDR1 LNHNV and CDR2 YYDKDF (reference sequence). V lost 1 base and J 1 base, leaving 6 bases between the germline ends. CDR3 length equals 14 residues.

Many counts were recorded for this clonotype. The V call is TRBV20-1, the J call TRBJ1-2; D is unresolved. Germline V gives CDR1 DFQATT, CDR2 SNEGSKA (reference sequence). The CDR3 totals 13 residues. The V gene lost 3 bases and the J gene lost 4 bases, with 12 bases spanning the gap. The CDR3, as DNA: TGCAGTGCTAGTGATTTTCTGGGCTATGGCTACACCTTC. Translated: CSASDFLGYGYTF.

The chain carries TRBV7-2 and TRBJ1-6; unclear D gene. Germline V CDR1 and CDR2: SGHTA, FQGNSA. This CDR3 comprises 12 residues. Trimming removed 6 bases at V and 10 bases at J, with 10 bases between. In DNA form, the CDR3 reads TGTGCCAGCAGACCCTCCAACTCACCCCTCCACTTT. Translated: CASRPSNSPLHF.

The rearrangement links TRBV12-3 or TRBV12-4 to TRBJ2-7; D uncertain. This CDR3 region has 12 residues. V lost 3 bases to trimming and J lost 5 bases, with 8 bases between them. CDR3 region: CASSFNTDEQYF. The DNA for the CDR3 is TGTGCCAGCAGTTTTAATACGGACGAGCAGTACTTC.

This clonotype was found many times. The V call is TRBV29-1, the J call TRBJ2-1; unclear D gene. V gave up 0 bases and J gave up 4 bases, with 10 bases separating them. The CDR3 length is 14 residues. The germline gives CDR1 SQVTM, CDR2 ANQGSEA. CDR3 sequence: CSVEDRGRYNEQFF. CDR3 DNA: TGCAGCGTTGAAGACCGTGGCCGGTACAATGAGCAGTTCTTC.

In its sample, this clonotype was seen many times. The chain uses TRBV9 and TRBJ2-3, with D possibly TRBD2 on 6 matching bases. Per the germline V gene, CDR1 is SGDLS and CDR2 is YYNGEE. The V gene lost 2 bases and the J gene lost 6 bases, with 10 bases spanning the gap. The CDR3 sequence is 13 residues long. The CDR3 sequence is CASSVTSSDTQYF. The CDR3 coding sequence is TGTGCCAGCAGCGTGACTAGTTCCGATACGCAGTATTTT.

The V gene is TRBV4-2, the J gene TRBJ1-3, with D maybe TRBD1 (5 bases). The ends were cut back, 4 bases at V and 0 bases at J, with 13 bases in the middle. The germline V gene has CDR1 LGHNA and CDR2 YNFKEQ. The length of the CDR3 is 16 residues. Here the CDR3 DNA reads TGTGCCAGCAGCCGGAAGACAGATGACTCTGGAAACACCATATATTTT. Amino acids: CASSRKTDDSGNTIYF.

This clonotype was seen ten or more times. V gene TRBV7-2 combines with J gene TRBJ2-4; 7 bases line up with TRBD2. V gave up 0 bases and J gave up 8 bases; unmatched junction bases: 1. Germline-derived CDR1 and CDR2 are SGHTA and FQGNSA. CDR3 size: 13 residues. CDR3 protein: CASSLASGDIQYF. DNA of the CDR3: TGTGCCAGCAGCTTAGCCAGCGGGGACATTCAGTACTTC.

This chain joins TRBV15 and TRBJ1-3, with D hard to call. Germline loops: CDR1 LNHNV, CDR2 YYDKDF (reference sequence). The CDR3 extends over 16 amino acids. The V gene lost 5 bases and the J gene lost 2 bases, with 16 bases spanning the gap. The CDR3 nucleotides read TGTGCCACCAGCCGAGGACCGGGCGATACTGGAAACACCATATATTTT. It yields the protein CATSRGPGDTGNTIYF.

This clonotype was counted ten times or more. The CDR3 nucleotides read TGTGCCACCAGCAGAGGTGGACAGGGAGGAATCTACGAGCAGTACTTC. It translates to CATSRGGQGGIYEQYF. The V and J genes are TRBV15 and TRBJ2-7, with 8 bases matching TRBD1. CDR1 and CDR2 from the germline V gene are LNHNV and YYDKDF (reference sequence). J lost 3 bases, V lost 1 base, and 8 bases had no gene match. The CDR3 extends over 16 amino acids.

The CDR3 sequence is CASSVAEGTEAFF. CDR3 coding DNA: TGTGCCAGCAGCGTAGCGGAGGGCACTGAAGCTTTCTTT. The V gene is TRBV9, the J gene TRBJ1-1; D remains ambiguous. CDR1 and CDR2 from the germline V gene are SGDLS and YYNGEE. The CDR3 spans 13 residues. V was cut by 0 bases and J by 4 bases, with 7 bases left in between. Variable domain in full (rest from reference TRBV9 and TRBJ1-1): DSGVTQTPKHLITATGQRVTLRCSPRSGDLSVYWYQQSLDQGLQFLIQYYNGEERAKGNILERFSAQQFPDLHSELNLSSLELGDSALYFCASSVAEGTEAFFGQGTRLTVV.

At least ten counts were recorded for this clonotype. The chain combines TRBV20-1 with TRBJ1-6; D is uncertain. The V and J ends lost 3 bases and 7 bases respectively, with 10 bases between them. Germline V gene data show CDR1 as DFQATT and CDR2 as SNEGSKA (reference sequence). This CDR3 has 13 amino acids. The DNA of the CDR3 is TGCAGTGCTAGGCCCGCGCAGAATTCACCCCTCCACTTT. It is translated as CSARPAQNSPLHF.

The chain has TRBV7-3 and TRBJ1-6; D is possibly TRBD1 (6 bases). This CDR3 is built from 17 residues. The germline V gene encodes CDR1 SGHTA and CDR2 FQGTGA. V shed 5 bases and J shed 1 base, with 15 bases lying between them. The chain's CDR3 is CASSARTAGSYNSPLHF. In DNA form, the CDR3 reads TGTGCCAGCAGCGCGCGGACAGCCGGATCCTATAATTCACCCCTCCACTTT.

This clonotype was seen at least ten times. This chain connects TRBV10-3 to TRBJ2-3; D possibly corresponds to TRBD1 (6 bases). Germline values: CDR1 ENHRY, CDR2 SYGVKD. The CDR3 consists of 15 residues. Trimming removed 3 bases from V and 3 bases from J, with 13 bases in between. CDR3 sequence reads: CAISDEDRLTDTQYF. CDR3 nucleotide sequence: TGTGCCATCAGTGATGAGGACAGACTTACAGATACGCAGTATTTT.

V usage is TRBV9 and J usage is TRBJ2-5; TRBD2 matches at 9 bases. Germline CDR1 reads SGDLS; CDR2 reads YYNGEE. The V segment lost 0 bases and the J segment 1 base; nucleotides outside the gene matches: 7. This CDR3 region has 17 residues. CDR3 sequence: CASSVDWASGTQETQYF. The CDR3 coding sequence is TGTGCCAGCAGCGTAGATTGGGCTAGCGGGACCCAAGAGACCCAGTACTTC. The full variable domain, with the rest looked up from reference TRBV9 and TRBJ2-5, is DSGVTQTPKHLITATGQRVTLRCSPRSGDLSVYWYQQSLDQGLQFLIQYYNGEERAKGNILERFSAQQFPDLHSELNLSSLELGDSALYFCASSVDWASGTQETQYFGPGTRLLVL.

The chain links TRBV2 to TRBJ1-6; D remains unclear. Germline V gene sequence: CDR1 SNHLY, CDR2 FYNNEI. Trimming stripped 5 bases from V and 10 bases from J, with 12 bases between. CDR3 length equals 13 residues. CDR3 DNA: TGTGCCAGCAGTTTACCGGGTAACTCACCCCTCCACTTT. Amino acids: CASSLPGNSPLHF.

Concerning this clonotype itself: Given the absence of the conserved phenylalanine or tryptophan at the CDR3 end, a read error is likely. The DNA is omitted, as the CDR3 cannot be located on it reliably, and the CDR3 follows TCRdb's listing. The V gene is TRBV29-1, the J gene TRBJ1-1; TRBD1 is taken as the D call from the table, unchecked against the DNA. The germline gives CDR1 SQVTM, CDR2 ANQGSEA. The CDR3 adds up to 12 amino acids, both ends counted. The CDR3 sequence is CSVPDRILLANY.

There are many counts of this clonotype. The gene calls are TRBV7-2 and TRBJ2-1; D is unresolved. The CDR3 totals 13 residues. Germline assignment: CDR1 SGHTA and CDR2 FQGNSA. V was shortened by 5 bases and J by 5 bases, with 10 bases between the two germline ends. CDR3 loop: CASSRYQDNEQFF. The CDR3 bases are TGTGCCAGCAGCCGATACCAGGACAATGAGCAGTTCTTC. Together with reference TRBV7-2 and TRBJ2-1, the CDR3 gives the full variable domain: GAGVSQSPSNKVTEKGKDVELRCDPISGHTALYWYRQSLGQGLEFLIYFQGNSAPDKSGLPSDRFSAERTGGSVSTLTIQRTQQEDSAVYLCASSRYQDNEQFFGPGTRLTVL.